The source of this T cell receptor (beta chain) is a study of T-cell reconstitution after alpha-beta-depleted transplantation in children. Findings and caveats of the study: Several hundred graft clones that had expanded were reportedly the source of alpha-beta T cells about two months after transplant. Diversity of TCRbeta at day 60 was high in some patients, arising from surviving recipient T cells and thymic progenitors. Fresh T-cell production supplied most of the T-cell counts and diversity seen one year after transplant.

This CDR3 comprises 14 residues. CDR1 is SEHNR, CDR2 FQNEAQ, per germline (reference sequence). The V and J ends lost 3 bases and 2 bases respectively, with 10 bases between them. During its preparation, the TCRbeta library received unique molecular identifiers. A single record per CDR3 protein comes from TCRdb applying MiXCR to the PCR reads. This sample has approximately 30,000 distinct CDR3 sequences, with more than 6% found just once. This clonotype was observed a handful of times. What it binds is unknown. The sequence came from a child under two years old who had a stem cell transplant for acute myeloid leukemia, so the T cells may come from the graft donor. The sequencing here drew on peripheral blood, taken 60 days after TCRalphabeta/CD19-depleted stem cell transplant. This rearrangement joins TRBV7-9 to TRBJ2-5, with D maybe TRBD2 (5 bases). In DNA form, the CDR3 reads TGTGCCAGCAGCTTTCCGGGATTACAAGAGACCCAGTACTTC. Its translation is CASSFPGLQETQYF.